This T cell receptor (beta chain) was recorded in a study of cytomegalovirus exposure and HLA in healthy donors. Study-wide results and caveats: In a later analysis, the majority of CMV-associated beta chains seemingly showed HLA restriction. Later on, an analysis found that several of the most significant clusters appeared to be linked to common viral pathogens, which included parvovirus B19. Some TCR beta chains (roughly 150 of them) were listed as cytomegalovirus-associated. A missense variant in DCLRE1C was later tied to TCR beta V- and J-gene trimming.

Primers for the PCR totalled 60 Vbeta and 13 Jbeta. TCRdb's table, derived via immunoSEQ multiplex PCR, lists solely in-frame clones and lacks some. The sample gives some 200,000 clones, about 80% of which show up once; 2% to 2.5% is in the top ten. V lost 1 base, J lost 5 bases, and 10 bases lay in between. CDR1 is SGHNT and CDR2 is YYREEE in the germline V gene (reference sequence). The CDR3 length is 14 residues. About this clone itself: Its antigen remains unknown.

The sequence came from a woman younger than 45 in good health and CMV-seropositive. Specimen: PBMCs. The chain is built from TRBV5-4 and TRBJ2-1, with a tentative D call TRBD2 (6 bases). The CDR3 bases are TGTGCCAGCAGCTTGAGGGGACTCAACAATGAGCAGTTCTTC. The encoded protein is CASSLRGLNNEQFF.